This passage covers 28 T cell receptor beta chains from one sample sequenced in a study of blood T cell repertoires in COVID-19. Assay: immunoSEQ multiplex PCR; the TCRdb copy retains only in-frame clones and omits some. The sample records some 300,000 clones, 75% to 90% being singletons. Sequencing was performed on peripheral blood. The origin of the receptors is a man aged 18 to 29 with active or convalescent COVID-19.

The chain uses TRBV7-8 and TRBJ2-7, with a tentative D call TRBD2 (6 bases). The ends were cut back, 1 base at V and 4 bases at J, with 14 bases in the middle. In germline, CDR1 is SGHVS, CDR2 FQNEAQ. This CDR3 comprises 15 residues. The CDR3 is CASSLEAGLNYEQYF. The DNA of the CDR3 is TGTGCCAGCAGCTTAGAGGCGGGACTCAATTACGAGCAGTACTTC.

J is TRBJ1-1 and V is TRBV19; weak D call: TRBD1 (6 bases). The CDR3 is made up of 14 amino acids. Germline V gene lookup returns CDR1 LNHDA and CDR2 SQIVND (reference sequence). Trimming removed 6 bases from V and 0 bases from J, with 11 bases in between. The CDR3 sequence is CASSWTVMNTEAFF. The CDR3 coding sequence is TGTGCCAGTAGCTGGACAGTAATGAACACTGAAGCTTTCTTT.

This chain links TRBV19 with TRBJ1-6, with D tentatively TRBD1 (5 bases). Deletions cut 5 bases from V and 5 bases from J, with 13 bases between. Germline V gene lookup returns CDR1 LNHDA and CDR2 SQIVND (reference sequence). This CDR3 contains 15 residues. In DNA, the CDR3 is TGTGCCAGTAGTGGGGAGGGGACGGATAATTCACCCCTCCACTTT. It is translated as CASSGEGTDNSPLHF.

The chain joins TRBV27 to TRBJ2-2; D may be TRBD1 (6 bases). The V gene lost 4 bases and the J gene lost 8 bases, with 11 bases spanning the gap. From germline, CDR1 is MNHEY and CDR2 SMNVEV (reference sequence). The CDR3 consists of 13 residues. Written as DNA, the CDR3 is TGTGCCAGCAGTTCCCTGGGGGCTGGGGAGCTGTTTTTT. It codes for CASSSLGAGELFF.

The gene calls are TRBV27 and TRBJ2-5, with TRBD1 matching 8 bases. The germline gives CDR1 MNHEY, CDR2 SMNVEV (reference sequence). V lost 3 bases to trimming and J lost 4 bases; unmatched junction nucleotides: 4. This CDR3 is 14 amino acids long. DNA of the CDR3: TGTGCCAGCAGTTTTGGGACAGGCCCAGAGACCCAGTACTTC. This codes for CASSFGTGPETQYF.

The chain combines TRBV6-5 with TRBJ1-2, with 7 bases matching TRBD1. CDR1 and CDR2 (germline): MNHEY, SVGAGI. CDR3 length equals 14 residues. J gave up 4 bases and V 6 bases, and 8 bases lay outside the gene matches. The CDR3 reads CASSPAQGGYGYTF. The CDR3 bases are TGTGCCAGCAGCCCCGCCCAGGGGGGCTATGGCTACACCTTC.

The chain carries TRBV6-5 and TRBJ1-2; TRBD1 aligns across 9 bases. Trimming took 7 bases from V and 0 from J; bases not matched to a gene: 6. The CDR3 totals 15 residues. Germline V gene lookup returns CDR1 MNHEY and CDR2 SVGAGI. DNA of the CDR3: TGTGCCAGCACCGGGACAGGGTTTACTAACTATGGCTACACCTTC. Amino acid sequence: CASTGTGFTNYGYTF.

This chain uses TRBV5-6 with TRBJ1-2, with 9 bases fitting TRBD1. This CDR3 has 13 residues. Looked up from germline, CDR1 is SGHDT and CDR2 is YYEEEE. Trimming cost V 5 bases and J 8 bases; bases outside gene matches: 7. CDR3 DNA: TGTGCCAGCAGATGGGACAGGGACGTCGGCTACACCTTC. Its protein is CASRWDRDVGYTF.

This chain links TRBV7-9 with TRBJ2-5, with D unclear. CDR3 length: 15 amino acids. Trimming pared 5 bases from V and 5 bases from J, leaving 18 bases between. Germline loops: CDR1 SEHNR, CDR2 FQNEAQ (reference sequence). DNA for the CDR3: TGTGCCAGCAGCCCCCAAGGTCAGGTGCGCGAGACCCAGTACTTC. This codes for CASSPQGQVRETQYF. The complete variable domain, with remaining parts taken from reference TRBV7-9 and TRBJ2-5, reads DTGVSQNPRHKITKRGQNVTFRCDPISEHNRLYWYRQTLGQGPEFLTYFQNEAQLEKSRLLSDRFSAERPKGSFSTLEIQRTEQGDSAMYLCASSPQGQVRETQYFGPGTRLLVL.

V is TRBV5-4 and J is TRBJ2-1; 8 bases line up with TRBD2. CDR3 length equals 13 residues. CDR1 is SGHNT and CDR2 is YYREEE in the germline V gene (reference sequence). After removal of 0 bases from V and 12 bases from J, the junction contained 5 bases not matched to a gene. In DNA form, the CDR3 reads TGTGCCAGCAGCTTGGGGTTTGCGGGAGGGCAGTTCTTC. Amino acids: CASSLGFAGGQFF.

This clone was seen a single time. CDR3 sequence: CASSEGVGTEAFF. The DNA of the CDR3 is TGTGCCAGCAGCGAGGGGGTGGGGACTGAAGCTTTCTTT. V and J are TRBV9 and TRBJ1-1, with D possibly TRBD1 on 6 matching bases. Germline assignment: CDR1 SGDLS and CDR2 YYNGEE. The CDR3 length is 13 residues. V lost 3 bases, J lost 5 bases, and 11 bases lay in between.

The chain recombines TRBV5-1 with TRBJ1-1, with TRBD1 identical over 8 bases. This CDR3 is 15 amino acids long. From germline, CDR1 is SGHRS and CDR2 YFSETQ. V shed 2 bases and J 0 bases; nucleotides not matched to a gene: 3. CDR3: CASSLRTGLNTEAFF. The CDR3 nucleotides are TGCGCCAGCAGCTTAAGGACAGGGTTGAACACTGAAGCTTTCTTT.

J is TRBJ1-2 and V is TRBV6-5, with D perhaps TRBD1 (6 bases). The CDR3 sequence is 14 residues long. Trimming cost V 6 bases and J 4 bases, with 15 bases left between them. Germline CDR1 is MNHEY and CDR2 is SVGAGI. The CDR3 DNA reads as TGTGCCAGCAGCTCAGGGGATAGGATCTATGGCTACACCTTC. This codes for CASSSGDRIYGYTF.

This chain uses TRBV28 with TRBJ2-7; 9 positions agree with TRBD2. The junction had 5 bases not matched to a gene; V was cut back by 3 bases and J by 5 bases. The CDR3 totals 14 residues. Germline V gene lookup returns CDR1 MDHEN and CDR2 SYDVKM. CDR3: CASSFVAGVNEQYF. The CDR3 region has the DNA TGTGCCAGCAGTTTCGTAGCGGGAGTAAACGAGCAGTACTTC.

This chain connects TRBV27 to TRBJ1-2; D is uncertain. CDR1 MNHEY and CDR2 SMNVEV come from the germline V gene (reference sequence). V lost 3 bases to trimming and J lost 5 bases, with 10 bases between them. The CDR3 is made up of 13 amino acids. CDR3 in amino acids: CASSFSGLYGYTF. Here the CDR3 DNA reads TGTGCCAGCAGTTTCTCTGGGCTTTATGGCTACACCTTC.

The chain carries TRBV7-2 and TRBJ2-7; 8 bases map to TRBD2. V dropped 7 bases and J dropped 3; count of bases not matched to a gene: 20. Germline V lookup: CDR1 SGHTA, CDR2 FQGNSA. This CDR3 has 18 amino acids. The CDR3 is CASTDPFPGLVNFYEQYF. In DNA, the CDR3 is TGTGCCAGCACCGACCCCTTTCCGGGACTAGTTAATTTCTACGAGCAGTACTTC.

The chain employs TRBV11-2 and TRBJ2-7, with D possibly being TRBD2 (6 bases). V was clipped by 4 bases and J by 0 bases, with 13 bases between them. CDR1 is SGHAT, CDR2 FQNNGV, per germline. This CDR3 region has 15 residues. The CDR3 sequence: CASSSTLAISYEQYF. The CDR3 DNA follows: TGTGCCAGCAGCTCAACACTAGCTATCTCCTACGAGCAGTACTTC.

V is TRBV2 and J is TRBJ2-1, with 12 bases fitting TRBD1. After removal of 10 bases from V and 7 bases from J, the junction contained 8 bases not matched to a gene. Germline CDR1 is SNHLY and CDR2 is FYNNEI. This CDR3 region has 14 residues. CDR3 DNA sequence: TGTGCCACTTCATGGGACAGGGGGCGAAATGAGCAGTTCTTC. It yields the protein CATSWDRGRNEQFF.

This chain links TRBV5-1 with TRBJ1-1; maybe TRBD1 (5 bases). Looked up from germline, CDR1 is SGHRS and CDR2 is YFSETQ. The CDR3 covers 14 residues. V lost 4 bases and J 4 bases, leaving 14 bases between the germline ends. CDR3 nucleotide sequence: TGCGCCAGCAGCCCTGGCAGGGTCGTCACTGAAGCTTTCTTT. Amino acid sequence: CASSPGRVVTEAFF.

The V gene is TRBV27, the J gene TRBJ1-5; the match to TRBD1 covers 7 bases. The V gene's germline CDR1 is MNHEY and CDR2 SMNVEV (reference sequence). The CDR3 sequence is 14 residues long. The junction had 9 bases not matched to a gene; V was cut back by 7 bases and J by 6 bases. Here the CDR3 DNA reads TGTGCCAGCAACCCGACAGGGTCTGGTCAGCCCCAGCATTTT. It codes for CASNPTGSGQPQHF.

The chain is built from TRBV12-3 or TRBV12-4 and TRBJ1-2; D may be TRBD1 (6 bases). Trimming shortened V by 6 bases and J by 1 base, and 9 bases separated the two germline ends. This CDR3 region has 13 residues. CDR3 DNA sequence: TGTGCCAGCAGCAACAGGGTTAACTATGGCTACACCTTC. Residues: CASSNRVNYGYTF.

V and J are TRBV28 and TRBJ1-5; no clear D. V lost 4 bases and J lost 1, with 11 bases in between. CDR3 size: 15 residues. Germline loops: CDR1 MDHEN, CDR2 SYDVKM. CDR3 loop: CASSSPKRSNQPQHF. DNA of the CDR3: TGTGCCAGCAGTTCCCCGAAGAGAAGCAATCAGCCCCAGCATTTT.

This chain joins TRBV7-8 and TRBJ2-7; D perhaps matches TRBD2 (6 bases). V dropped 5 bases and J dropped 6 bases, with 23 bases sitting between them. The CDR3 is made up of 16 amino acids. Germline V CDR1 and CDR2: SGHVS, FQNEAQ. This CDR3 is CASSLLGDLARLEQYF. The DNA for the CDR3 is TGTGCCAGCAGCCTACTGGGGGACTTAGCCCGTCTCGAGCAGTACTTC.

This clone was recorded only once. J is TRBJ1-4 and V is TRBV11-2; D remains unclear. Germline lookup yields CDR1 SGHAT and CDR2 FQNNGV. The CDR3 is 17 amino acids. Trimming cost V 1 base and J 0 bases, with 12 bases left between them. CDR3 loop: CASSLATLGATNEKLFF. DNA for the CDR3: TGTGCCAGCAGCTTAGCCACCCTGGGAGCAACTAATGAAAAACTGTTTTTT. The full variable domain, completed using reference TRBV11-2 and TRBJ1-4, is EAGVAQSPRYKIIEKRQSVAFWCNPISGHATLYWYQQILGQGPKLLIQFQNNGVVDDSQLPKDRFSAERLKGVDSTLKIQPAKLEDSAVYLCASSLATLGATNEKLFFGSGTQLSVL.

To note about this clone: Within the sample, other DNA sequences also encode this same CDR3. The V gene is TRBV5-4, the J gene TRBJ2-2; maybe TRBD2 (5 bases). V dropped 5 bases and J dropped 2 bases, with 10 bases sitting between them. This CDR3 has 14 amino acids. Germline CDR1 is SGHNT and CDR2 is YYREEE (reference sequence). As DNA, the CDR3 is TGTGCCAGCAGTCTGGACTCCAACACCGGGGAGCTGTTTTTT. It is translated as CASSLDSNTGELFF.

The chain uses TRBV6-5 and TRBJ1-2, with D perhaps TRBD1 (6 bases). Between the trimmed V and J ends, which lost 0 bases and 2 bases, there was a span of 13 bases. CDR1 is MNHEY, CDR2 SVGAGI, per germline. The CDR3 extends over 16 amino acids. This CDR3 reads CASSYSQAGANYGYTF. The CDR3 DNA reads as TGTGCCAGCAGTTACTCTCAGGCAGGGGCGAACTATGGCTACACCTTC.

V and J are TRBV27 and TRBJ2-2; D is perhaps TRBD2 (5 bases). The germline V gene encodes CDR1 MNHEY and CDR2 SMNVEV (reference sequence). There are 13 residues in the CDR3. V was cut by 6 bases and J by 6 bases, with 11 bases left in between. The CDR3 region has the DNA TGTGCCAGCAGAACTCGGAGGTCCGGGGAGCTGTTTTTT. It translates to CASRTRRSGELFF.

The chain employs TRBV6-5 and TRBJ1-6; 8 bases are a match to TRBD1. The V gene end was trimmed by 2 bases and the J gene end by 9 bases; junction bases not matched to a gene: 6. The CDR3 spans 15 residues. CDR1 is MNHEY and CDR2 is SVGAGI in the germline V gene. Written as DNA, the CDR3 is TGTGCCAGCAGTTACCAGACAGGGGTGGGTTCACCCCTCCACTTT. Amino acid sequence: CASSYQTGVGSPLHF.